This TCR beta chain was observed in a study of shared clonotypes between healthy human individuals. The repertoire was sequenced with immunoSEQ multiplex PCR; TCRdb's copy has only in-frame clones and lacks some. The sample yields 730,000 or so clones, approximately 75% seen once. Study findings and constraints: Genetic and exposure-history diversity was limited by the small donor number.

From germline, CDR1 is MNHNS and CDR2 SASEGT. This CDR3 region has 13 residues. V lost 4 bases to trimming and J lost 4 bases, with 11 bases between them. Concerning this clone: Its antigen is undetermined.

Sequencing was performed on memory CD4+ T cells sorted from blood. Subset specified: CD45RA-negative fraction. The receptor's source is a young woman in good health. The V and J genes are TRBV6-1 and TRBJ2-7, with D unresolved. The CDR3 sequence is CASSAGFLYEQYF. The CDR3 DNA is TGTGCCAGCAGTGCCGGATTCCTGTACGAGCAGTACTTC.